This record looks at one TCR beta chain sequence and its context. Its antigen is unknown. The source of the sample is a study of response to subunit inactivated influenza vaccine. The CDR3 is 15 amino acids. Trimming pared 0 bases from V and 5 bases from J, leaving 14 bases between. Germline V gene data show CDR1 as DFQATT and CDR2 as SNEGSKA (reference sequence). TCRdb re-analysed the RT-PCR reads in MiXCR, keeping a single row per CDR3 protein. The data show about 780,000 distinct CDR3 sequences, less than 20% seen once. Study-level points and caveats: The authors proposed limited new T cell recruitment per seasonal influenza vaccination.

The gene calls are TRBV20-1 and TRBJ1-5; maybe TRBD1 (5 bases). Sequenced material: PBMCs from blood, taken approximately 5 days after vaccination. The receptor was derived from a man aged 45-60 years who received an inactivated influenza vaccine. Here the CDR3 reads CSARDGNRIDQPQHF. The CDR3, as DNA: TGCAGTGCTAGAGACGGGAACAGGATTGATCAGCCCCAGCATTTT.